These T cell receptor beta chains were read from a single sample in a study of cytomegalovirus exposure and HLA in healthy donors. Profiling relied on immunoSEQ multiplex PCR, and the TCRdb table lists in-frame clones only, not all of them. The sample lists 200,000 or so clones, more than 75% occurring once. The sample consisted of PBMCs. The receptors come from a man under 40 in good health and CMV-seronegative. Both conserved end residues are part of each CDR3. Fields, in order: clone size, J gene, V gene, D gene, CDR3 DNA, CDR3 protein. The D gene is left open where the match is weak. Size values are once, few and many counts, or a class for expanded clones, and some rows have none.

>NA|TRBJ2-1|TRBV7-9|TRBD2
TGTGCCAGCAGCTCGGGACTAGCGGGGCCACACAATGAGCAGTTCTTC
CASSSGLAGPHNEQFF
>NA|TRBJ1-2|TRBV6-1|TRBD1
TGTGCCAGCTGGGGGGACAGGGGAAGGTTGAGCTACACCTTC
CASWGDRGRLSYTF
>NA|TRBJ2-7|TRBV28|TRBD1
TGTGCCAGCAGTCGACAGGGGGGGTCCTACGAGCAGTACTTC
CASSRQGGSYEQYF
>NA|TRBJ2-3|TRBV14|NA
TGTGCCAGCAGCCAAGGCGGGGCACTAGACACAGATACGCAGTATTTT
CASSQGGALDTDTQYF
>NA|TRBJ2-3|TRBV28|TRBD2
TGTGCCAGCCGCCGGACTAGTCCCACAGATACGCAGTATTTT
CASRRTSPTDTQYF
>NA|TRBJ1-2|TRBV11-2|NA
TGTGCCGACTTGTCTACGGGTGGCTACACCTTC
CADLSTGGYTF
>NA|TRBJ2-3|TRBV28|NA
TGTGCCAGCAGTTTACCAGGGTCAGATACGCAGTATTTT
CASSLPGSDTQYF
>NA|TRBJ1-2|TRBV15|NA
TGTGCCACCAGCAGAGATGGAGCAGCTTTTTATGGCTACACCTTC
CATSRDGAAFYGYTF
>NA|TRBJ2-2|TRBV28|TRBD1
TGTGCCAGCAGTCCCACAGGGGTAGGAGATACCGGGGAGCTGTTTTTT
CASSPTGVGDTGELFF
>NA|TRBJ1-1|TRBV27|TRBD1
TGTGCCAGCAGTAAAGGACAGGGGTTCACTGAAGCTTTCTTT
CASSKGQGFTEAFF
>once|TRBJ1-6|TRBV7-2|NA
TGTGCCAGCAGCTTAGTGGGTTTTAGGGGCGGCTCCTATAATTCACCCCTCCACTTT
CASSLVGFRGGSYNSPLHF
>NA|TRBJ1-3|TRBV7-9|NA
TGTTCCAGCAGCTACGCGAGCTACAACTACGGAAACACCATATATTTT
CSSSYASYNYGNTIYF
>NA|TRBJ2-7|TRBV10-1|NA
TGCGCCAGCAGTGAGTCGTTGGGGAGCTCCTACGAGCAGTACTTC
CASSESLGSSYEQYF
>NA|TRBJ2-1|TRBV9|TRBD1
TGTGCCAGCAGCGTAGGGGACAGGGACTACAATGAGCAGTTCTTC
CASSVGDRDYNEQFF
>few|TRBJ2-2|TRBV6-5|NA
TGTGCCAGCAGCGGCACCGGGGAGCTGTTTTTT
CASSGTGELFF
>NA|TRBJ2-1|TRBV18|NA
TGTGCCAGCTCACCTCCAACTACTAGGAACAATGAGCAGTTCTTC
CASSPPTTRNNEQFF
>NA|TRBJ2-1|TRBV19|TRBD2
TGTGCCAGTGGGACTAGCGGACACAATGAGCAGTTCTTC
CASGTSGHNEQFF